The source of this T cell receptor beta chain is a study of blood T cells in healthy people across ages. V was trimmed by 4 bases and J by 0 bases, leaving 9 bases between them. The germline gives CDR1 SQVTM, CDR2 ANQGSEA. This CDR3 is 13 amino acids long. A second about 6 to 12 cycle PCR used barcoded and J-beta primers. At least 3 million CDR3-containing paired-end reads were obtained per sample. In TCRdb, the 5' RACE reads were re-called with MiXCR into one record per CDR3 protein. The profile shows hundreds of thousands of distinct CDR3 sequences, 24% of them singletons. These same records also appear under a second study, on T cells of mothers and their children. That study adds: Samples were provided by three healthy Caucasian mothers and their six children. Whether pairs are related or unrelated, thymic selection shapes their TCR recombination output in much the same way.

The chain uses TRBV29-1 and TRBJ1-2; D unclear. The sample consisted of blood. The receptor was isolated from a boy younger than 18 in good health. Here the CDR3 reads CSVGREANYGYTF. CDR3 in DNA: TGCAGCGTTGGAAGGGAAGCTAACTATGGCTACACCTTC.